The clone carrying this T cell receptor (beta chain) was found once. The antigen is undetermined. These data originate in a study of neoadjuvant nivolumab and ipilimumab in lung cancer. Overall study: The combination arm added day-1 ipilimumab 1 mg/kg to nivolumab 3 mg/kg on days 1, 15, 29.

Sequenced by immunoSEQ multiplex PCR; TCRdb stores in-frame clones only, minus some. The sample carries fewer than 40,000 clones, 90% recorded once. Study results and caveats: Only two of four nivolumab-treated tumors gained richness and clonality by surgery. Resected tumors had greater TCR richness and clonality than uninvolved lung. Only a single major-pathologic-response sample was available for clonality analysis.

CDR1 SGHAT and CDR2 FQNNGV come from the germline V gene. This CDR3 has 17 amino acids. The V end lost 3 bases, the J end lost 1 base, and 15 bases lay between the germline ends. The TCR was taken from an adult with non-small cell lung cancer. The V gene is TRBV11-2, the J gene TRBJ2-2; D possibly corresponds to TRBD2 (5 bases). This sample comprised peripheral blood, obtained after neoadjuvant nivolumab, alone or with ipilimumab, at or shortly before surgery. CDR3 region: CASSFTMSGVNTGELFF. CDR3 bases: TGTGCCAGCAGCTTCACAATGAGCGGCGTGAACACCGGGGAGCTGTTTTTT.